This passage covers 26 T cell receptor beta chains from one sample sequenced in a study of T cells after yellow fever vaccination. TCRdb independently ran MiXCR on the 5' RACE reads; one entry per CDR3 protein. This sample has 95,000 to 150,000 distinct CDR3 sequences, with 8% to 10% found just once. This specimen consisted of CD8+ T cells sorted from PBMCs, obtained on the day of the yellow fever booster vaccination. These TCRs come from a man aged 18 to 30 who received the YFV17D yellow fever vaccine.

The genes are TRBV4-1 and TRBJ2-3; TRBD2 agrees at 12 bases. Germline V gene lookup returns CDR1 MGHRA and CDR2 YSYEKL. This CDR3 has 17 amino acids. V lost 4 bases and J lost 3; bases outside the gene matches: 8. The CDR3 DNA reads TGCGCCAGCAGCCTTAGACTAGCGGGGGACTTGACAGATACGCAGTATTTT. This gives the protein CASSLRLAGDLTDTQYF.

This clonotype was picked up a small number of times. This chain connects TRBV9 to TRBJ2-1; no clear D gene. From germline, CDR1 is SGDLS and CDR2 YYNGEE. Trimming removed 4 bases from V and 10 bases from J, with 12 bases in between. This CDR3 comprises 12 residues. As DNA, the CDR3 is TGTGCCAGCAGCCCATCGAGTGGGGAGCAGTTCTTC. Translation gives CASSPSSGEQFF.

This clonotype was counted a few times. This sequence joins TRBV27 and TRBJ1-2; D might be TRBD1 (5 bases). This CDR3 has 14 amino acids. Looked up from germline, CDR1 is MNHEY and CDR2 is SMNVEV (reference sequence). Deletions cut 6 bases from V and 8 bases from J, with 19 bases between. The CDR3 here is CASSTSGTLEGYTF. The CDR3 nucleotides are TGTGCCAGCAGCACCTCGGGGACGCTGGAAGGCTACACCTTC.

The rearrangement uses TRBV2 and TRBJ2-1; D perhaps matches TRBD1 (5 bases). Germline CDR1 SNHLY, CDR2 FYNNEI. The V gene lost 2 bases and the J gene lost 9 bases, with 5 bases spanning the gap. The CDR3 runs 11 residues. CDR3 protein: CASSERGEQFF. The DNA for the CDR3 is TGTGCCAGCAGTGAAAGGGGTGAGCAGTTCTTC. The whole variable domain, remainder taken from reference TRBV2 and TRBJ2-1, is EPEVTQTPSHQVTQMGQEVILRCVPISNHLYFYWYRQILGQKVEFLVSFYNNEISEKSEIFDDQFSVERPDGSNFTLKIRSTKLEDSAMYFCASSERGEQFFGPGTRLTVL.

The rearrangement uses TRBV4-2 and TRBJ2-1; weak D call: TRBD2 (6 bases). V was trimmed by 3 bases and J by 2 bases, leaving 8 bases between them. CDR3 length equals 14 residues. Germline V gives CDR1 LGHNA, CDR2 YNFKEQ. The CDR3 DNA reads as TGTGCCAGCAGCCATCCGGGGGCCTACAATGAGCAGTTCTTC. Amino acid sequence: CASSHPGAYNEQFF.

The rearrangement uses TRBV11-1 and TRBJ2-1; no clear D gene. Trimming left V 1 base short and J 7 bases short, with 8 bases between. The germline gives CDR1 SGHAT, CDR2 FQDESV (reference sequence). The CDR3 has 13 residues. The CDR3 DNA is TGTGCCAGCAGCTTAGAGCCGGTTAATGAGCAGTTCTTC. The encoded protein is CASSLEPVNEQFF. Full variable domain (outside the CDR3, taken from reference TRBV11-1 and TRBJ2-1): EAEVAQSPRYKITEKSQAVAFWCDPISGHATLYWYRQILGQGPELLVQFQDESVVDDSQLPKDRFSAERLKGVDSTLKIQPAELGDSAMYLCASSLEPVNEQFFGPGTRLTVL.

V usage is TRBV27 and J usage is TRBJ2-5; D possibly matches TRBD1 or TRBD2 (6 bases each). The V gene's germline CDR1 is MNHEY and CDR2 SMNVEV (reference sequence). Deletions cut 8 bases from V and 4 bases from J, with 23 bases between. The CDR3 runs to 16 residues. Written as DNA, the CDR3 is TGTGCCAGCCCCCCTTTGTCCCCCAGGGGAGGAGAGACCCAGTACTTC. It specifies CASPPLSPRGGETQYF.

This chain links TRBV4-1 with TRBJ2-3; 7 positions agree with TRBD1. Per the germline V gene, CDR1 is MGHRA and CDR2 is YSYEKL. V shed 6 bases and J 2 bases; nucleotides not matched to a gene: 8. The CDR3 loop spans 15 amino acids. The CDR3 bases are TGCGCCAGCAGTCAACAGGACAGGAACACAGATACGCAGTATTTT. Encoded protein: CASSQQDRNTDTQYF.

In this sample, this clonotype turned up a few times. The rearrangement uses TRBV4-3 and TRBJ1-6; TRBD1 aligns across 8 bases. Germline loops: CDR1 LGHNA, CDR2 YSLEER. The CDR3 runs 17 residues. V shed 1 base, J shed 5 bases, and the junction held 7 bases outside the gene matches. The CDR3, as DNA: TGCGCCAGCAGCCAAGCCGGACAGGGCTGGCATAATTCACCCCTCCACTTT. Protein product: CASSQAGQGWHNSPLHF.

The CDR3 region is CASADRGYNEQFF. DNA for the CDR3: TGTGCCAGCGCGGACAGGGGATACAATGAGCAGTTCTTC. The chain uses TRBV28 and TRBJ2-1, with 9 nucleotides matching TRBD1. Germline CDR1 is MDHEN and CDR2 is SYDVKM. The CDR3 runs 13 residues. Losses at the gene ends were 8 bases for V and 4 bases for J; bases not matched to a gene: 3.

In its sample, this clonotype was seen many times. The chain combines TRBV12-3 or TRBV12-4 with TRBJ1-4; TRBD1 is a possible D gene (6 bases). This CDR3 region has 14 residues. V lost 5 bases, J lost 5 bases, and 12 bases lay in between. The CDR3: CASSDTGPNEKLFF. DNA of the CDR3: TGTGCCAGCAGTGACACAGGGCCGAATGAAAAACTGTTTTTT.

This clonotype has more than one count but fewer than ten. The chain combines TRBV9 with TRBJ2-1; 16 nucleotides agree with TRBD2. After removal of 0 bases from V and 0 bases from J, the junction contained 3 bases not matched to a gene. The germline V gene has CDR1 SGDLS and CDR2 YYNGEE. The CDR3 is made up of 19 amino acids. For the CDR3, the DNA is TGTGCCAGCAGCGTAGTGGGACTAGCGGGGGGGAGCTCCTACAATGAGCAGTTCTTC. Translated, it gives CASSVVGLAGGSSYNEQFF.

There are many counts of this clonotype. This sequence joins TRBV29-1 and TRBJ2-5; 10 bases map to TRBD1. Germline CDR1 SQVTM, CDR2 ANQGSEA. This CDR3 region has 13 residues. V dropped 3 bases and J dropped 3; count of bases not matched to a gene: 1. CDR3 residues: CSVEGTGEETQYF. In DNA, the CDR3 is TGCAGCGTTGAGGGGACAGGGGAAGAGACCCAGTACTTC.

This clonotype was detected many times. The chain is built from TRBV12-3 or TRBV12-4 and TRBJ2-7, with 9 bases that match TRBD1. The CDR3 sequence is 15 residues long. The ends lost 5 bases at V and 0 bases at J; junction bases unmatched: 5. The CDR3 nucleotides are TGTGCCAGCAGTATATCGGGACAGGGCTCCTACGAGCAGTACTTC. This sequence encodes CASSISGQGSYEQYF.

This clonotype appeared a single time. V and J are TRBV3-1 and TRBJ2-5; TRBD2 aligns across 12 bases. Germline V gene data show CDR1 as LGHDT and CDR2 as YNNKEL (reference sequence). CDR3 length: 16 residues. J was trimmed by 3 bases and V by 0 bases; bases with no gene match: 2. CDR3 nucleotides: TGTGCCAGCAGCCAAGAGGCTAGCGGGGGGGAAGAGACCCAGTACTTC. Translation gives CASSQEASGGEETQYF.

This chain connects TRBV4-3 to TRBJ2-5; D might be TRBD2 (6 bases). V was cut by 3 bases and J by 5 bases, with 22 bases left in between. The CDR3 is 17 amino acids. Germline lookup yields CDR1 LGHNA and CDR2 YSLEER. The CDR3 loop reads CASSHYSGVARRETQYF. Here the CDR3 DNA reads TGCGCCAGCAGCCACTACTCGGGGGTAGCGCGGAGGGAGACCCAGTACTTC.

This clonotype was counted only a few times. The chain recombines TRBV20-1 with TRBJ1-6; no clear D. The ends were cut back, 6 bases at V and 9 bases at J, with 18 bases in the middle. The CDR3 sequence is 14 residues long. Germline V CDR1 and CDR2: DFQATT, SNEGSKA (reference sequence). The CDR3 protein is CSAPPEGYGSPLHF. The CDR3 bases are TGCAGTGCCCCCCCGGAGGGTTATGGTTCACCCCTCCACTTT.

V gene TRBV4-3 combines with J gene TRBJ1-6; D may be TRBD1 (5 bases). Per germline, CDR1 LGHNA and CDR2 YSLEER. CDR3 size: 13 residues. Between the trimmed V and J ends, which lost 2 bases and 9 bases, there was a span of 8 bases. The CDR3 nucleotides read TGCGCCAGCAGCCAAAACGGGGCTTCACCCCTCCACTTT. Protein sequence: CASSQNGASPLHF.

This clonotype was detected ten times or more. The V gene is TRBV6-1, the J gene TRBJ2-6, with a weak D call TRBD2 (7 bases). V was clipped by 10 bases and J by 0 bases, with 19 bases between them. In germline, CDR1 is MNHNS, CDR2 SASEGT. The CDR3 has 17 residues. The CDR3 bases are TGTGCCACCGAGGGGGGGGACTCAAACTCTGGGGCCAACGTCCTGACTTTC. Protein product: CATEGGDSNSGANVLTF.

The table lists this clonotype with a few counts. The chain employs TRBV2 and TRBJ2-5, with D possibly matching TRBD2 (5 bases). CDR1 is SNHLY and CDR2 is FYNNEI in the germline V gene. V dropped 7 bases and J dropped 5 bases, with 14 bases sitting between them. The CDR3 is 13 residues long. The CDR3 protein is CASNPGNGETQYF. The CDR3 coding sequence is TGTGCCAGCAACCCGGGGAACGGGGAGACCCAGTACTTC.

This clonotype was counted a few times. CDR3 bases: TGCAGTGCTAGAGACTCTGTTTTATTTCCGGGACCCACCACCCTTGGCTACACCTTC. Protein product: CSARDSVLFPGPTTLGYTF. V is TRBV20-1 and J is TRBJ1-2; tentative D call: TRBD1 (5 bases). V dropped 0 bases and J dropped 7 bases, with 30 bases sitting between them. This CDR3 is 19 amino acids long. In germline, CDR1 is DFQATT, CDR2 SNEGSKA (reference sequence).

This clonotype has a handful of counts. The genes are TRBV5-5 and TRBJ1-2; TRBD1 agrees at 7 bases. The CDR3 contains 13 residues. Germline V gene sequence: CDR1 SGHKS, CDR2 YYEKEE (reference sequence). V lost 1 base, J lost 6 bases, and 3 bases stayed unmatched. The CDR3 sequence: CASSLRGTDGYTF. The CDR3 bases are TGTGCCAGCAGCTTGCGCGGGACAGATGGCTACACCTTC.

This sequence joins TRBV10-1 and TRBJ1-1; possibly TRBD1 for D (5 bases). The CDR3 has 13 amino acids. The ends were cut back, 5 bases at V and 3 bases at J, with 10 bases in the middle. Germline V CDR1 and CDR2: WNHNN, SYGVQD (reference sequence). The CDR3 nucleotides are TGCGCCAGCAGTCGGGGCCTAGACACTGAAGCTTTCTTT. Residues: CASSRGLDTEAFF.

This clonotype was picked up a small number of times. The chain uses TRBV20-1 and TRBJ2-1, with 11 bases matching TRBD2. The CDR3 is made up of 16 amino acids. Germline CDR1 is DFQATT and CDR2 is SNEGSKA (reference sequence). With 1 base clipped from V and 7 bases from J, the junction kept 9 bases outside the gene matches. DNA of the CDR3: TGCAGTGCTAGAGGCCCGGGACTAGCGGACAGTAATGAGCAGTTCTTC. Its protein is CSARGPGLADSNEQFF.

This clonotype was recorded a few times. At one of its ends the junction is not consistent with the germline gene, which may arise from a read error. The CDR3 loop is CASSLAGGRAKQFF. The DNA for the CDR3 is TGTGCCAGCAGTTTAGCGGGGGGGCGAGCAAAGCAGTTCTTC. The rearrangement uses TRBV7-9 and TRBJ2-1, with 11 bases aligning to TRBD2. CDR1 SEHNR and CDR2 FQNEAQ come from the germline V gene (reference sequence). The CDR3 is 14 residues long.

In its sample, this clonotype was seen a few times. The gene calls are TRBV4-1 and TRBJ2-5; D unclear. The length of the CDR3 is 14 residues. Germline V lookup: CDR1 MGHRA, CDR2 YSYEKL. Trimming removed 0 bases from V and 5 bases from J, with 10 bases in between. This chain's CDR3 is CASSQDSVWETQYF. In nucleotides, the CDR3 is TGCGCCAGCAGCCAAGACTCAGTATGGGAGACCCAGTACTTC.